Listed here are 24 T cell receptor beta chains from one sample, sequenced in a study of cytomegalovirus exposure and HLA in healthy donors. TCRdb's copy holds only in-frame clones and misses some; the assay was immunoSEQ multiplex PCR. The top ten clones hold around 3% of a sample with around 200,000 clones, approximately 86% of them seen once. Sequencing was carried out using PBMCs. These receptors were taken from a woman aged 18-29 years in good health and CMV-seronegative.

As DNA, the CDR3 is TGCAGCGTCGGGGGGCTTAATGAGCAGTTCTTC. Protein sequence: CSVGGLNEQFF. This chain joins TRBV29-1 and TRBJ2-1; TRBD2 is a possible D gene (7 bases). The CDR3 totals 11 residues. Trimming stripped 6 bases from V and 7 bases from J, with 10 bases between. Germline V gives CDR1 SQVTM, CDR2 ANQGSEA.

The J gene is TRBJ2-7, the V gene TRBV10-3; the D is unclear. This CDR3 contains 13 residues. V was shortened by 4 bases and J by 1 base, with 8 bases between the two germline ends. Looked up from germline, CDR1 is ENHRY and CDR2 is SYGVKD. CDR3 residues: CAISVAVSYEQYF. The CDR3 bases are TGTGCCATCAGTGTGGCCGTATCCTACGAGCAGTACTTC.

The V gene is TRBV27, the J gene TRBJ1-5; no reliable D call. The CDR3 runs 14 residues. Germline CDR1 is MNHEY and CDR2 is SMNVEV (reference sequence). V lost 3 bases and J 6 bases, leaving 12 bases between the germline ends. The CDR3 nucleotides read TGTGCCAGCAGTTTTTTAGGAGCGGGTCAGCCCCAGCATTTT. Its protein is CASSFLGAGQPQHF.

The chain has TRBV9 and TRBJ1-3; D gene ambiguous. The CDR3 is made up of 17 amino acids. CDR1 is SGDLS and CDR2 is YYNGEE in the germline V gene. V shed 4 bases and J shed 2 bases, with 19 bases lying between them. The CDR3: CASSLDRRGGPGNTIYF. CDR3 sequence (DNA): TGTGCCAGCAGCTTGGATCGACGGGGAGGACCTGGAAACACCATATATTTT.

This chain connects TRBV27 to TRBJ2-7; D remains unclear. V lost 6 bases and J lost 4, with 16 bases in between. There are 14 residues in the CDR3. CDR1 and CDR2 from the germline V gene are MNHEY and SMNVEV (reference sequence). The CDR3 is CASRLRASHYEQYF. The CDR3 DNA follows: TGTGCCAGCAGGCTTCGCGCCTCCCATTACGAGCAGTACTTC.

The chain carries TRBV6-5 and TRBJ2-1, with TRBD1 identical over 7 bases. This CDR3 has 13 amino acids. Germline V gene data show CDR1 as MNHEY and CDR2 as SVGAGI. The V segment lost 4 bases and the J segment 6 bases; nucleotides outside the gene matches: 3. Written as DNA, the CDR3 is TGTGCCAGCAGTTCGACAGGGCTCAATGAGCAGTTCTTC. Translated, it gives CASSSTGLNEQFF.

The rearrangement uses TRBV21-1 and TRBJ2-5; the D call TRBD1 from the table was never checked on the DNA. TRBV21-1 is recorded as a pseudogene. CDR3 length: 15 residues. For the CDR3, the DNA is TGTGCCAGCAGCAAAGGGGACAGGGCATTGGAGACCCAGTACTTC. This translates into CASSKGDRALETQYF.

The chain joins TRBV28 to TRBJ2-5; TRBD1 aligns across 7 bases. The V and J ends lost 5 bases and 4 bases, in that order; junction bases with no gene match: 7. Germline V gives CDR1 MDHEN, CDR2 SYDVKM. CDR3 length: 14 residues. For the CDR3, the DNA is TGTGCCAGCAGTCAAGACAGGGATCGAGAGACCCAGTACTTC. Translation: CASSQDRDRETQYF.

This clone was counted only a few times. J is TRBJ2-1 and V is TRBV7-9, with a tentative D call TRBD1 (6 bases). CDR1 is SEHNR, CDR2 FQNEAQ, per germline (reference sequence). Trimming took off 9 bases at V and 5 bases at J, with 11 bases between the two ends. This CDR3 is built from 12 residues. The CDR3 bases are TGTGCCAGTGAACAGGGAGACAATGAGCAGTTCTTC. Its translation is CASEQGDNEQFF.

J is TRBJ2-3 and V is TRBV28, with D tentatively TRBD2 (6 bases). Trimming removed 6 bases from V and 0 bases from J, with 19 bases in between. Germline CDR1 is MDHEN and CDR2 is SYDVKM. The CDR3 covers 17 residues. CDR3 residues: CASRFAGTETSTDTQYF. DNA of the CDR3: TGTGCCAGCAGATTCGCGGGGACGGAGACTAGCACAGATACGCAGTATTTT.

This chain connects TRBV28 to TRBJ2-3, with a tentative D call TRBD2 (6 bases). This CDR3 has 17 amino acids. Germline V gene data show CDR1 as MDHEN and CDR2 as SYDVKM. V lost 5 bases, J lost 4 bases, and 22 bases lay in between. CDR3 DNA sequence: TGTGCCAGCAGTGCCTTTATTGGGGCGGGACCTTCAGATACGCAGTATTTT. Protein: CASSAFIGAGPSDTQYF.

The chain combines TRBV7-6 with TRBJ2-1; 11 positions agree with TRBD2. Germline V CDR1 and CDR2: SGHVS, FNYEAQ. The CDR3 runs to 17 residues. The V segment lost 4 bases and the J segment 6 bases; nucleotides outside the gene matches: 11. CDR3 sequence (DNA): TGTGCCAGCAGCTGGGCGGGGCAGACTAGCGGGATCAATGAGCAGTTCTTC. It specifies CASSWAGQTSGINEQFF. Complete variable domain (other parts from reference TRBV7-6 and TRBJ2-1): GAGVSQSPRYKVTKRGQDVALRCDPISGHVSLYWYRQALGQGPEFLTYFNYEAQQDKSGLPNDRFSAERPEGSISTLTIQRTEQRDSAMYRCASSWAGQTSGINEQFFGPGTRLTVL.

This rearrangement joins TRBV16 to TRBJ1-2; D not resolved. V was shortened by 4 bases and J by 1 base, with 4 bases between the two germline ends. CDR3 length: 12 amino acids. CDR1 and CDR2 (germline): KGHSY, FQNENV. The CDR3 is CASSLLNYGYTF. CDR3 nucleotide sequence: TGTGCCAGCAGCCTCCTTAACTATGGCTACACCTTC.

J is TRBJ2-1 and V is TRBV2; the D gene is possibly TRBD1 (5 bases). Germline assignment: CDR1 SNHLY and CDR2 FYNNEI. CDR3 size: 11 residues. V lost 7 bases, J lost 7 bases, and 8 bases lay in between. The DNA for the CDR3 is TGTGCCAGCAATAAGGGGAATGAGCAGTTCTTC. It specifies CASNKGNEQFF.

V and J are TRBV27 and TRBJ2-3; possible D gene TRBD2, 5 bases. The CDR3 length is 13 residues. Between the trimmed V and J ends, which lost 1 base and 5 bases, there was a span of 7 bases. Germline V gene sequence: CDR1 MNHEY, CDR2 SMNVEV (reference sequence). The CDR3 sequence is CASSLLGVDTQYF. DNA of the CDR3: TGTGCCAGCAGTTTATTGGGAGTAGATACGCAGTATTTT.

The V gene is TRBV2, the J gene TRBJ1-1; D possibly corresponds to TRBD1 (5 bases). This CDR3 has 13 amino acids. The germline V gene has CDR1 SNHLY and CDR2 FYNNEI. Trimming stripped 7 bases from V and 3 bases from J, with 12 bases between. In DNA, the CDR3 is TGTGCCAGCACGCCGGGGGACTACACTGAAGCTTTCTTT. Translating it yields CASTPGDYTEAFF.

V gene TRBV7-8 combines with J gene TRBJ2-7; 10 nucleotides line up with TRBD2. The ends lost 1 base at V and 0 bases at J; junction bases unmatched: 3. The germline V gene has CDR1 SGHVS and CDR2 FQNEAQ. The CDR3 totals 16 residues. This CDR3 reads CASSLVSGGSSYEQYF. The CDR3 region has the DNA TGTGCCAGCAGCTTAGTTAGCGGGGGGAGCTCCTACGAGCAGTACTTC. The full variable domain, with the rest looked up from reference TRBV7-8 and TRBJ2-7, is GAGVSQSPRYKVAKRGQDVALRCDPISGHVSLFWYQQALGQGPEFLTYFQNEAQLDKSGLPSDRFFAERPEGSVSTLKIQRTQQEDSAVYLCASSLVSGGSSYEQYFGPGTRLTVT.

The chain couples TRBV5-1 to TRBJ2-7, with 8 bases aligning to TRBD1. V lost 2 bases, J lost 2 bases, and 6 bases stayed unmatched. The CDR3 length is 15 residues. Germline-derived CDR1 and CDR2 are SGHRS and YFSETQ. CDR3 sequence reads: CASSLGTGFPYEQYF. CDR3 DNA sequence: TGCGCCAGCAGCTTAGGGACAGGCTTCCCCTACGAGCAGTACTTC.

The V and J genes are TRBV7-8 and TRBJ2-1, with 7 bases aligning to TRBD1. The CDR3 length is 16 residues. Germline V CDR1 and CDR2: SGHVS, FQNEAQ. Unmatched junction bases numbered 12, after V lost 5 bases and J lost 5 bases. The CDR3 loop reads CASSAQQGRTNNEQFF. The CDR3 DNA is TGTGCCAGCAGCGCCCAACAGGGGCGCACCAACAATGAGCAGTTCTTC.

The chain employs TRBV9 and TRBJ2-1; weak D call: TRBD1 (5 bases). This CDR3 has 15 amino acids. V shed 0 bases and J shed 8 bases, with 15 bases lying between them. CDR1 SGDLS and CDR2 YYNGEE come from the germline V gene. The CDR3 sequence: CASSVEYGLGDEQFF. CDR3 DNA: TGTGCCAGCAGCGTAGAATATGGCCTAGGGGATGAGCAGTTCTTC.

In this sample, this clone turned up once. The CDR3 sequence is CASSLGQSSYEQYF. CDR3 coding DNA: TGTGCCAGCAGCCTAGGACAGAGCTCCTACGAGCAGTACTTC. This chain links TRBV7-9 with TRBJ2-7; TRBD1 might be the D (6 bases). V lost 5 bases and J lost 0, with 11 bases in between. Per germline, CDR1 SEHNR and CDR2 FQNEAQ (reference sequence). The CDR3 has 14 amino acids.

The V gene is TRBV10-3, the J gene TRBJ2-1; TRBD2 matches 10 bases. The CDR3 consists of 16 residues. The germline V gene has CDR1 ENHRY and CDR2 SYGVKD. Trimming cost V 3 bases and J 8 bases; bases outside gene matches: 10. In nucleotides, the CDR3 is TGTGCCATCAGTGACCCGTCTAGCGGGAGTATGGATGAGCAGTTCTTC. Translating it yields CAISDPSSGSMDEQFF.

The chain has TRBV7-2 and TRBJ2-1; a weak D match, TRBD2 (6 bases). Germline CDR1 reads SGHTA; CDR2 reads FQGNSA. Trimming shortened V by 3 bases and J by 4 bases, and 13 bases separated the two germline ends. The CDR3 contains 15 residues. Here the CDR3 reads CASSFQTEGYNEQFF. In DNA form, the CDR3 reads TGTGCCAGCAGCTTTCAGACGGAGGGATACAATGAGCAGTTCTTC.

This clone was seen just once. The J gene is TRBJ2-2, the V gene TRBV4-2; 10 bases align to TRBD2. V lost 4 bases and J lost 3; bases outside the gene matches: 5. The CDR3 has 16 amino acids. Germline V CDR1 and CDR2: LGHNA, YNFKEQ. This CDR3 is CASSPRSGRDTGELFF. CDR3 nucleotide sequence: TGTGCCAGCAGCCCTCGCAGCGGGAGGGACACCGGGGAGCTGTTTTTT.